The clone carrying this T cell receptor beta chain was seen only once. Its antigen is unidentified. Noted treatment: roughly 18 received Ad26.COV2.S at low or high dose, single or two shots; roughly 5 received placebo; per-sample allocation not given. Sampling was done on day 63 after the first vaccine or placebo injection. This record comes from a study of Ad26.COV2.S vaccination and SARS-CoV-2 variants. For the study at large: In the study, Ad26.COV2.S was injected intramuscularly once, or twice 56 days apart. Whole-study findings and limits: Spike-specific CD8+ and CD4+ T cell responses reportedly showed substantial breadth after vaccination.

Here immunoSEQ multiplex PCR was the method, and the copy in TCRdb shows in-frame clones only, minus some. The repertoire holds some 320,000 clones, with about 82% as singletons. This clonotype was sampled from a person between 18 and 59 years old who received the Ad26.COV2.S COVID-19 vaccine or a placebo. The sequences come from peripheral blood, collected in a trial of Ad26.COV2.S vaccine versus placebo.

The CDR3, as DNA: TGTGCCAGTAGTAGTCCCGGGACATCCTTTTGGACCCAGCATTTT. Encoded protein: CASSSPGTSFWTQHF. J is TRBJ1-5 and V is TRBV19; D might be TRBD1 (6 bases). The CDR3 is made up of 15 amino acids. Trimming removed 4 bases from V and 11 bases from J, with 21 bases in between. Germline V gene sequence: CDR1 LNHDA, CDR2 SQIVND (reference sequence).